Listed here are 29 T cell receptor beta chains from one sample, sequenced in a study of a mutant IDH1 vaccine in newly diagnosed glioma. Time point defined: week 5, during vaccination. Doses comprised 300 ug of mutant IDH1 20-mer peptide each, plus topical imiquimod. What these receptors recognize is not known. Produced via immunoSEQ multiplex PCR; TCRdb's table is partial and in-frame only. The top ten clones hold 0.5% to 0.7% of a sample with approximately 76,000 clones, about 91% of them seen once. The sequencing here drew on PBMCs, taken from a glioma patient whose treatment included an IDH1 peptide vaccine. These receptors originate from a woman between 45 and 65 years old with glioma.

The J gene is TRBJ2-7, the V gene TRBV11-2; D assignment may be TRBD1 or TRBD2 (7 bases each). The CDR3 has 12 amino acids. The germline CDR1 and CDR2 sequences are SGHAT and FQNNGV. Trimming removed 7 bases from V and 11 bases from J, with 18 bases in between. The CDR3 region is CASILGGGSKYF. In DNA form, the CDR3 reads TGTGCCAGCATCCTAGGGGGCGGGAGCAAGTACTTC.

This chain links TRBV10-2 with TRBJ2-1; 9 bases match TRBD2. The CDR3 extends over 16 amino acids. The germline V gene encodes CDR1 WSHSY and CDR2 SAAADI. Germline trimming cut 5 bases from V and 5 bases from J; bases unmatched to any gene: 10. The CDR3 coding sequence is TGCGCCAGCAGTTCTACCCTAGCGGGAAATGACAATGAGCAGTTCTTC. Protein: CASSSTLAGNDNEQFF.

This clone came up a few times. The J gene is TRBJ1-2, the V gene TRBV5-1; tentatively, D is TRBD1 (6 bases). The length of the CDR3 is 13 residues. Germline V gives CDR1 SGHRS, CDR2 YFSETQ. The germline V and J ends were trimmed by 2 bases and 4 bases, with 9 bases remaining between them. CDR3 in amino acids: CASSFGRGYGYTF. The CDR3 nucleotides read TGCGCCAGCAGCTTTGGCAGGGGCTATGGCTACACCTTC.

The chain is built from TRBV7-9 and TRBJ2-7; no clear D. The J call may be mistaken, given a closer DNA end match to TRBJ2-5. This CDR3 has 12 amino acids. Germline V gene data show CDR1 as SEHNR and CDR2 as FQNEAQ (reference sequence). CDR3 nucleotide sequence: TGTGCCAGCAGCTTAGCGGGAGAGACCCAGTACTTC. This sequence encodes CASSLAGETQYF.

The chain links TRBV28 to TRBJ1-5; 9 nucleotides line up with TRBD1. Trimming removed 4 bases from V and 5 bases from J; junction bases left unmatched: 6. Germline-derived CDR1 and CDR2 are MDHEN and SYDVKM. The CDR3 consists of 15 residues. CDR3 sequence reads: CASSYPGQGHQPQHF. The CDR3 DNA follows: TGTGCCAGCAGTTATCCGGGACAGGGTCATCAGCCCCAGCATTTT.

V is TRBV21-1 and J is TRBJ2-3; TRBD2 is the table's D call, not checked against the DNA. TRBV21-1 is given as a pseudogene. The CDR3 consists of 13 residues. The CDR3 region has the DNA TGTGCCAGCAGCAATCTGCTAGACGATACGCAGTATTTT. Protein product: CASSNLLDDTQYF.

The chain links TRBV19 to TRBJ2-7; the D gene is possibly TRBD2 (6 bases). This CDR3 contains 14 residues. Germline-derived CDR1 and CDR2 are LNHDA and SQIVND (reference sequence). V lost 6 bases and J lost 3, with 15 bases in between. The CDR3 region is CASSQPGGSYEQYF. The CDR3 bases are TGTGCCAGTAGCCAACCCGGGGGAAGCTACGAGCAGTACTTC.

The chain joins TRBV4-2 to TRBJ2-1; a possible D gene is TRBD2 (6 bases). The CDR3 covers 17 residues. V was cut by 0 bases and J by 4 bases, with 16 bases left in between. Germline CDR1 LGHNA, CDR2 YNFKEQ. The CDR3 region is CASSQDLTGGTYNEQFF. CDR3 bases: TGTGCCAGCAGCCAAGATCTTACTGGCGGGACTTACAATGAGCAGTTCTTC.

This chain links TRBV6-4 with TRBJ1-1, with D unclear. V gave up 4 bases and J gave up 0 bases, with 15 bases separating them. The CDR3 runs to 16 residues. Per the germline V gene, CDR1 is MRHNA and CDR2 is SNTAGT. CDR3 nucleotides: TGTGCCAGCAGTGCACCGACGACACCCATGAACACTGAAGCTTTCTTT. This gives the protein CASSAPTTPMNTEAFF.

The chain links TRBV19 to TRBJ2-3, with TRBD1 matching 10 bases. J was trimmed by 4 bases and V by 2 bases; bases with no gene match: 3. From germline, CDR1 is LNHDA and CDR2 SQIVND (reference sequence). The CDR3 covers 15 residues. The CDR3 DNA sequence: TGTGCCAGTAGTATAATTGGACAGGGGGCAGATACGCAGTATTTT. It specifies CASSIIGQGADTQYF.

The V gene is TRBV29-1, the J gene TRBJ2-5; 8 bases align to TRBD2. Germline trimming cut 3 bases from V and 3 bases from J; bases unmatched to any gene: 9. This CDR3 is built from 15 residues. The germline CDR1 and CDR2 sequences are SQVTM and ANQGSEA. CDR3 sequence: CSVEMPGLGKETQYF. For the CDR3, the DNA is TGCAGCGTTGAGATGCCGGGACTAGGAAAAGAGACCCAGTACTTC.

CDR3 in amino acids: CASSLGLGRREAFF. The CDR3 region has the DNA TGTGCCAGCAGCTTGGGTCTTGGGAGGCGTGAAGCTTTCTTT. The rearrangement uses TRBV5-8 and TRBJ1-1; D unresolved. V lost 0 bases to trimming and J lost 7 bases, with 13 bases between them. The CDR3 runs to 14 residues. CDR1 is SGHTS, CDR2 YDEGEE, per germline.

The rearrangement joins TRBV4-1 to TRBJ1-5; D gene uncertain. Trimming took 1 base from V and 2 from J, leaving 9 bases between them. This CDR3 has 15 amino acids. The germline V gene encodes CDR1 MGHRA and CDR2 YSYEKL. In DNA form, the CDR3 reads TGCGCCAGCAGCCAAGGGGTTTGGGGCAATCAGCCCCAGCATTTT. Its translation is CASSQGVWGNQPQHF.

V and J are TRBV27 and TRBJ2-1; 7 bases are a match to TRBD1. CDR3 length: 13 residues. V lost 4 bases, J lost 8 bases, and 5 bases stayed unmatched. Germline CDR1 and CDR2: MNHEY and SMNVEV (reference sequence). The chain's CDR3 is CASSSGQFDEQFF. The CDR3 bases are TGTGCCAGCAGTTCGGGACAGTTCGATGAGCAGTTCTTC.

The V and J genes are TRBV9 and TRBJ2-3, with TRBD2 matching over 10 bases. In germline, CDR1 is SGDLS, CDR2 YYNGEE. The V segment lost 2 bases and the J segment 2 bases; nucleotides outside the gene matches: 2. The CDR3 covers 15 residues. The CDR3, as DNA: TGTGCCAGCAGCGTTCTAGCGGGAGCCACAGATACGCAGTATTTT. Translation: CASSVLAGATDTQYF.

The rearrangement uses TRBV7-9 and TRBJ2-2; the match to TRBD1 covers 12 bases. The germline gives CDR1 SEHNR, CDR2 FQNEAQ (reference sequence). This CDR3 comprises 17 residues. V dropped 5 bases and J dropped 7; count of bases not matched to a gene: 11. The CDR3 DNA reads TGTGCCAGCAGCAAACCGGGACAGGGGGCAGTAGGCGGGGAGCTGTTTTTT. Protein product: CASSKPGQGAVGGELFF.

This chain connects TRBV23-1 to TRBJ1-2; 12 nucleotides agree with TRBD1. TRBV23-1 is annotated as an ORF whose role is uncertain. V gave up 6 bases and J gave up 1 base; unmatched junction bases: 9. The CDR3 runs 17 residues. This CDR3 is CASRKGTGGVGNYGYTF. The CDR3 region has the DNA TGCGCCAGCAGAAAGGGGACAGGGGGCGTGGGTAACTATGGCTACACCTTC.

The chain recombines TRBV7-3 with TRBJ1-1, with a weak D call TRBD1 (5 bases). CDR1 SGHTA and CDR2 FQGTGA come from the germline V gene. Between the trimmed V and J ends, which lost 3 bases and 1 base, there was a span of 12 bases. The length of the CDR3 is 15 residues. This chain's CDR3 is CASSLDGDPNTEAFF. The CDR3 nucleotides are TGTGCCAGCAGCTTGGATGGGGACCCGAACACTGAAGCTTTCTTT. The full variable domain, with the rest looked up from reference TRBV7-3 and TRBJ1-1, is GAGVSQTPSNKVTEKGKYVELRCDPISGHTALYWYRQSLGQGPEFLIYFQGTGAADDSGLPNDRFFAVRPEGSVSTLKIQRTERGDSAVYLCASSLDGDPNTEAFFGQGTRLTVV.

The V gene is TRBV6-5, the J gene TRBJ1-2; TRBD1 matches 7 bases. Germline values: CDR1 MNHEY, CDR2 SVGAGI. The ends lost 6 bases at V and 4 bases at J; junction bases unmatched: 5. This CDR3 comprises 13 residues. Here the CDR3 reads CASRATGRYGYTF. The CDR3 DNA follows: TGTGCCAGCAGAGCGACAGGGCGCTATGGCTACACCTTC.

This chain connects TRBV5-4 to TRBJ2-3; 8 bases map to TRBD2. The CDR3 is 16 residues long. V gave up 4 bases and J gave up 0 bases; unmatched junction bases: 7. Germline V lookup: CDR1 SGHNT, CDR2 YYREEE (reference sequence). The CDR3 loop reads CASSPGGRSSTDTQYF. The CDR3 coding sequence is TGTGCCAGCAGCCCGGGGGGGAGGTCTAGCACAGATACGCAGTATTTT.

This chain joins TRBV28 and TRBJ1-3; no clear D. The germline V and J ends were trimmed by 2 bases and 4 bases, with 6 bases remaining between them. Germline V gene lookup returns CDR1 MDHEN and CDR2 SYDVKM. The CDR3 has 13 residues. The CDR3, as DNA: TGTGCCAGCAGTTTAAAGGCCGGAAACACCATATATTTT. It specifies CASSLKAGNTIYF.

V and J are TRBV6-6 and TRBJ1-2; TRBD1 agrees at 7 bases. This CDR3 is 13 amino acids long. CDR1 is MNHNY and CDR2 is SVGAGI in the germline V gene (reference sequence). Germline trimming cut 4 bases from V and 8 bases from J; bases unmatched to any gene: 7. The CDR3 here is CASSFTGESGYTF. The CDR3 nucleotides are TGTGCCAGCAGTTTCACAGGGGAAAGCGGCTACACCTTC.

The rearrangement links TRBV6-5 to TRBJ1-6; D may be TRBD1 (5 bases). CDR1 and CDR2 (germline): MNHEY, SVGAGI. This CDR3 is built from 14 residues. Trimming stripped 6 bases from V and 11 bases from J, with 17 bases between. CDR3 loop: CASSEDTTRPPLHF. The CDR3 region has the DNA TGTGCCAGCAGCGAGGACACAACGAGGCCACCCCTCCACTTT.

In DNA form, the CDR3 reads TGTGCCAGCAGCCCGCTTTACATTCAGTACTTC. As protein: CASSPLYIQYF. This chain uses TRBV7-9 with TRBJ2-4; D remains unclear. Between the trimmed V and J ends, which lost 5 bases and 8 bases, there was a span of 7 bases. This CDR3 region has 11 residues. The V gene's germline CDR1 is SEHNR and CDR2 FQNEAQ (reference sequence). The variable domain in full, with the rest retrieved from reference TRBV7-9 and TRBJ2-4, is DTGVSQNPRHKITKRGQNVTFRCDPISEHNRLYWYRQTLGQGPEFLTYFQNEAQLEKSRLLSDRFSAERPKGSFSTLEIQRTEQGDSAMYLCASSPLYIQYFGAGTRLSVL.

This chain links TRBV13 with TRBJ2-1, with D perhaps matching TRBD2 (6 bases). The CDR3 is 14 amino acids. With 0 bases removed from V and 8 bases from J, the gap between germline ends came to 11 bases. The germline CDR1 and CDR2 sequences are PRHDT and FYEKMQ (reference sequence). CDR3 coding DNA: TGTGCCAGCAGCTTAGGGCGGGGTCCCTATGAGCAGTTCTTC. Protein sequence: CASSLGRGPYEQFF.

J is TRBJ2-1 and V is TRBV14; 13 bases match TRBD2. The CDR3 is 15 amino acids. Trimming took 6 bases from V and 9 from J; bases not matched to a gene: 8. Germline CDR1 SGHDN, CDR2 FVKESK. The CDR3 here is CASRTGTSGKGEQFF. The CDR3, as DNA: TGTGCCAGCAGAACCGGGACTAGCGGGAAGGGTGAGCAGTTCTTC.

The chain couples TRBV14 to TRBJ2-3; no definite D call. Germline CDR1 reads SGHDN; CDR2 reads FVKESK. V lost 4 bases and J 7 bases, leaving 12 bases between the germline ends. The CDR3 spans 13 residues. In DNA, the CDR3 is TGTGCCAGCAGCCTGGAGAGTGTAAATACGCAGTATTTT. Translating gives CASSLESVNTQYF. Full variable domain (remainder filled in from reference TRBV14 and TRBJ2-3): EAGVTQFPSHSVIEKGQTVTLRCDPISGHDNLYWYRRVMGKEIKFLLHFVKESKQDESGMPNNRFLAERTGGTYSTLKVQPAELEDSGVYFCASSLESVNTQYFGPGTRLTVL.

A remark on this clone: Distinct nucleotide sequences in the sample also encode this CDR3. The rearrangement joins TRBV6-5 to TRBJ1-5; 8 positions agree with TRBD1. With 2 bases clipped from V and 4 bases from J, the junction kept 4 bases outside the gene matches. In germline, CDR1 is MNHEY, CDR2 SVGAGI. The CDR3 is made up of 15 amino acids. In DNA, the CDR3 is TGTGCCAGCAGTTACGGGACAGGCTCAAATCAGCCCCAGCATTTT. Translation: CASSYGTGSNQPQHF.

The chain links TRBV19 to TRBJ2-1; D gene uncertain. V was shortened by 3 bases and J by 0 bases, with 9 bases between the two germline ends. Germline lookup yields CDR1 LNHDA and CDR2 SQIVND (reference sequence). The CDR3 extends over 15 amino acids. CDR3 nucleotides: TGTGCCAGTAGTATGATACTATTCTCCTACAATGAGCAGTTCTTC. Protein sequence: CASSMILFSYNEQFF.